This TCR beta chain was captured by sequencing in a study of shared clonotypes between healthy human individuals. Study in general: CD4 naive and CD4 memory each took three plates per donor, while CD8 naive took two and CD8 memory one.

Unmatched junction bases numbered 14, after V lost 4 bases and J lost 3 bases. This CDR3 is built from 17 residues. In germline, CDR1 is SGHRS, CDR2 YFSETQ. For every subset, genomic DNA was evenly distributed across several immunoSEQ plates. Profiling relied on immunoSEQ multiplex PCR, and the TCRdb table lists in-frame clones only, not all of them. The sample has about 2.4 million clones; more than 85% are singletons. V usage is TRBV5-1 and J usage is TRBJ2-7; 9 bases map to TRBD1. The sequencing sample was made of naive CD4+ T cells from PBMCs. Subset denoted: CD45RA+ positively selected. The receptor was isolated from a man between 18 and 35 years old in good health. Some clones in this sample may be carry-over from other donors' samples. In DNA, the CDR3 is TGCGCCAGCAGCCCACAGCCGGGACAGGGTCTCATCTACGAGCAGTACTTC. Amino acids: CASSPQPGQGLIYEQYF.